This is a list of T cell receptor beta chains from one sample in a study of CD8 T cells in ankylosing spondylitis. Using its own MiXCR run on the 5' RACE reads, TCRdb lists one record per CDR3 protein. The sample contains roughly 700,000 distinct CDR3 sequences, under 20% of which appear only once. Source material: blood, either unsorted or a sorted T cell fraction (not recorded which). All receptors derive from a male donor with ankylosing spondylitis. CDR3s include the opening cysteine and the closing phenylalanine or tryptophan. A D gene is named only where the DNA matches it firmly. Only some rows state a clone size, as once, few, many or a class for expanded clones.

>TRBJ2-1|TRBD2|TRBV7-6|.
CASSLALAGSGNEQFF
TGTGCCAGCAGCTTAGCCCTAGCGGGGTCTGGGAATGAGCAGTTCTTC
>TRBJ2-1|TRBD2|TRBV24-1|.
CATSDTSGPGDEQFF
TGTGCCACCAGTGACACTAGCGGGCCAGGGGATGAGCAGTTCTTC
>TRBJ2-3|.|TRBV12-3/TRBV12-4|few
CASKDSTDTQYF
TGTGCCAGCAAGGACAGCACAGATACGCAGTATTTT
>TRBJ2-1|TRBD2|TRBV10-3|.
CAISESTSGKSWEQFF
TGTGCCATCAGTGAGTCGACTAGCGGGAAGTCTTGGGAGCAGTTCTTC
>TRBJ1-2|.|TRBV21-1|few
CASSSDARYGYTF
TGTGCCAGCAGCAGTGACGCTCGGTATGGCTACACCTTC
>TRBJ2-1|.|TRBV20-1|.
CSARDLANWEDEQFF
TGCAGTGCTAGAGATCTGGCCAATTGGGAGGATGAGCAGTTCTTC
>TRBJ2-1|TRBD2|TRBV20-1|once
CSAPDLAGRGAYNEQFF
TGCAGTGCTCCAGATCTTGCGGGGCGGGGGGCCTACAATGAGCAGTTCTTC
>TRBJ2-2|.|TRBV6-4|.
CASSDRTDTGELFF
TGTGCCAGCAGTGACAGAACAGACACCGGGGAGCTGTTTTTT
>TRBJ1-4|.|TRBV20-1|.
CSAREGEVANEKLFF
TGCAGTGCTAGGGAGGGGGAGGTGGCTAATGAAAAACTGTTTTTT
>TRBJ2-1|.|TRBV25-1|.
CASRLNHNEQFF
TGTGCCAGCAGATTAAACCACAATGAGCAGTTCTTC
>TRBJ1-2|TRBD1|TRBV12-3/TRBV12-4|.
CASSSNSGGSGTGYGYTF
TGTGCCAGCAGTTCGAACTCCGGGGGGTCCGGGACAGGGTATGGCTACACCTTC
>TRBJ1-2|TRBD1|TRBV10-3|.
CAISVDRGRLGYTF
TGTGCCATCAGTGTGGACAGGGGGCGGCTCGGCTACACCTTC
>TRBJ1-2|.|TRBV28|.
CASSLNRDYGYTF
TGTGCCAGCAGTTTAAACAGGGACTATGGCTACACCTTC
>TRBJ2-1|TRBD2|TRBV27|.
CASTAGTSGVNEQFF
TGTGCCAGCACGGCCGGGACTAGCGGGGTAAATGAGCAGTTCTTC
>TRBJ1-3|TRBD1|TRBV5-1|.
CASSLEEGGLGNTIYF
TGCGCCAGCAGCTTGGAAGAAGGGGGCCTTGGAAACACCATATATTTT
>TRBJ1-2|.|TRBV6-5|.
CASSYLAGDDYGYTF
TGTGCCAGCAGTTACCTGGCGGGGGACGACTATGGCTACACCTTC
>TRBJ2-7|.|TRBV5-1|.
CASRAGQAPNLNSYEQYF
TGCGCCAGCAGGGCCGGGCAGGCCCCAAACCTTAACTCCTACGAGCAGTACTTC
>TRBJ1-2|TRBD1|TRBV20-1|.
CSAGTESSYGYTF
TGCAGTGCTGGGACAGAATCTTCCTATGGCTACACCTTC
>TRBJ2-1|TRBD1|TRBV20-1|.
CSARGQGQGFF
TGCAGTGCTAGAGGACAGGGGCAGGGCTTCTTC
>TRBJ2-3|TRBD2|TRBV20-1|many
CSALPGLAGGPIGGDTQYF
TGCAGTGCGCTCCCGGGACTAGCGGGAGGGCCTATTGGGGGAGATACGCAGTATTTT
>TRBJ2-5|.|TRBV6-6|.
CASNPREQETQYF
TGTGCCAGCAACCCCCGGGAACAAGAGACCCAGTACTTC
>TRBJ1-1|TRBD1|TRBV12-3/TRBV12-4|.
CASRETGVGNTEAFF
TGTGCCAGCAGGGAGACAGGGGTGGGGAACACTGAAGCTTTCTTT
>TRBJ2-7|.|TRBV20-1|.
CSARDWGAGGNEQYF
TGCAGTGCTAGAGACTGGGGAGCTGGGGGAAACGAGCAGTACTTC
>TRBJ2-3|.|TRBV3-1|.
CASSQASRQYF
TGTGCCAGCAGCCAAGCTTCCCGGCAGTATTTT
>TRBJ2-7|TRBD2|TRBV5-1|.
CASSLAIAGGPGYEQYF
TGCGCCAGCAGCTTGGCCATAGCGGGAGGGCCCGGATACGAGCAGTACTTC
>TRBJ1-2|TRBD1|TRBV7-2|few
CASSLGVGQGNYGYTF
TGTGCCAGCAGCTTAGGAGTCGGACAGGGGAACTATGGCTACACCTTC
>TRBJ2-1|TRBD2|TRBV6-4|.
CASSGASGGRKVYNEQFF
TGTGCCAGCAGTGGGGCTAGCGGGGGGCGGAAAGTTTACAATGAGCAGTTCTTC
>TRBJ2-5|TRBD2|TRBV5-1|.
CASRKNGGVQETQYF
TGCGCCAGCAGAAAGAACGGGGGGGTCCAAGAGACCCAGTACTTC
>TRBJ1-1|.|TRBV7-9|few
CASSPDQSDRAFF
TGTGCCAGCAGCCCCGATCAGAGCGATCGGGCTTTCTTT
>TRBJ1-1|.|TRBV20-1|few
CSALEGGGGVTFF
TGCAGTGCCCTAGAGGGGGGCGGGGGTGTAACTTTCTTT
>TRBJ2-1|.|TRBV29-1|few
CSVASGTMVYNEQFF
TGCAGCGTTGCGTCCGGGACAATGGTCTACAATGAGCAGTTCTTC
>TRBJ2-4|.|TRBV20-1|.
CSARPPHRKGIQYF
TGCAGTGCTAGGCCGCCCCATCGTAAGGGCATTCAGTACTTC
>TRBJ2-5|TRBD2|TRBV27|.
CASSLSAAGGPKTQYF
TGTGCCAGCAGTTTATCTGCCGCGGGGGGGCCTAAGACCCAGTACTTC
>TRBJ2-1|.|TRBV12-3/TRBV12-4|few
CAGCGGSVYNEQFF
TGTGCCGGTTGTGGGGGGTCTGTCTACAATGAGCAGTTCTTC
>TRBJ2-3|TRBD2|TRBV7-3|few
CASSLTGTSGGSTDTQYF
TGTGCCAGCAGCTTAACCGGGACTAGCGGGGGGAGCACAGATACGCAGTATTTT
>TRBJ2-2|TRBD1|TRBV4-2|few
CASSQDLGTGNTGELFF
TGTGCCAGCAGCCAAGATTTGGGGACAGGGAACACCGGGGAGCTGTTTTTT
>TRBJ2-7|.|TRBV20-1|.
CSARDPVTYPYEQYF
TGCAGTGCTAGAGATCCTGTGACTTATCCCTACGAGCAGTACTTC
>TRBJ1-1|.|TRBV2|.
CAPSAALNTEAFF
TGTGCCCCCTCGGCAGCCCTGAACACTGAAGCTTTCTTT
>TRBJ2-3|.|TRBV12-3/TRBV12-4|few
CASTPPFPSTDTQYF
TGTGCCAGCACCCCACCTTTCCCTAGCACAGATACGCAGTATTTT